This entry is about one T cell receptor beta chain. Its antigen remains unidentified. The authors ran the assay at deep level. Ten immunoSEQ deep assay plates were used to sequence the DNA of unsorted PBMCs. This table comes from immunoSEQ multiplex PCR, and its TCRdb copy is limited to in-frame clones, with some not included. Among about 470,000 clones listed, roughly 80% were seen once. The study drew its donors from healthy HIV-negative adults without recent acute infections or vaccinations. The data derive from a study of shared clonotypes between healthy human individuals. Study-wide findings and caveats: Sampling covered nothing but blood. Tissue TCR repertoires likely differ from those found in blood.

CDR3 length equals 17 residues. CDR1 is SGDLS and CDR2 is YYNGEE in the germline V gene. Trimming took 3 bases from V and 5 from J, leaving 20 bases between them. The chain joins TRBV9 to TRBJ2-2; tentative D call: TRBD1 (7 bases). The clonotype was recovered from a middle-aged woman in good health. Some clones in this sample may be carry-over from other donors' samples. The sequenced sample was PBMCs. The CDR3 sequence: CASSAWRRGLGTGELFF. CDR3 nucleotides: TGTGCCAGCAGCGCTTGGAGGAGGGGGCTAGGGACCGGGGAGCTGTTTTTT.